This T cell receptor beta chain was sequenced in a study of cytomegalovirus exposure and HLA in healthy donors. Per germline, CDR1 SGHTA and CDR2 FQGNSA. This CDR3 region has 16 residues. The V and J ends lost 4 bases and 5 bases respectively, with 20 bases between them. The primer mix had 60 Vbeta and 13 Jbeta primers. The data were produced by immunoSEQ multiplex PCR, yet TCRdb's version contains in-frame clones alone and is incomplete. The sample yields about 82,000 clones, 10% seen once. V gene TRBV7-2 combines with J gene TRBJ2-5; D is perhaps TRBD2 (7 bases). Material for sequencing was PBMCs. The receptor's source is a man aged 60 to 69 in good health and CMV-seropositive. The CDR3 sequence is CASSSVEGGAGETQYF. The DNA of the CDR3 is TGTGCCAGCAGCTCGGTTGAGGGGGGGGCGGGGGAGACCCAGTACTTC.